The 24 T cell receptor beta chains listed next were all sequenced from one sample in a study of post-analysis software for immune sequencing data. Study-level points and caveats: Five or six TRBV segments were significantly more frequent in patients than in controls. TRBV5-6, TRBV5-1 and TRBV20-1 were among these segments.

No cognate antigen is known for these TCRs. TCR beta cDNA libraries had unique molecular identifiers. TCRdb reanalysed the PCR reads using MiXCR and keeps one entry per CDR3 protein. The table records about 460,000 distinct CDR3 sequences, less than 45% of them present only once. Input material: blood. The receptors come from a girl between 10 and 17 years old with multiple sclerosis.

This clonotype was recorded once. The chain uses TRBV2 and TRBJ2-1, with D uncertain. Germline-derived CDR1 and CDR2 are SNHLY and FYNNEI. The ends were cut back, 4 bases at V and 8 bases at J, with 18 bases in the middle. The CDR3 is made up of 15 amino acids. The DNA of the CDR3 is TGTGCCAGCAGTGTCGGGCCGAACGGTGTGTATGAGCAGTTCTTC. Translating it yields CASSVGPNGVYEQFF.

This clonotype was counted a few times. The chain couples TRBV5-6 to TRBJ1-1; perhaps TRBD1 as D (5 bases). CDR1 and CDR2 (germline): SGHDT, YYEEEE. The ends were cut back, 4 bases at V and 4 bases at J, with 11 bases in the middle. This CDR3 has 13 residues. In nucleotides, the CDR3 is TGTGCCAGCAGCGGGGGGGTTGGCACTGAAGCTTTCTTT. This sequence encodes CASSGGVGTEAFF.

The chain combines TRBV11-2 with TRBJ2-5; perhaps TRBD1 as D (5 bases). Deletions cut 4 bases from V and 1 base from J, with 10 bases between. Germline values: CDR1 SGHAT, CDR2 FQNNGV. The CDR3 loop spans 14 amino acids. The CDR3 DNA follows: TGTGCCAGCAGCTCATATGACAGCCAAGAGACCCAGTACTTC. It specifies CASSSYDSQETQYF. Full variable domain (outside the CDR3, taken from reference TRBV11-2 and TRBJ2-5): EAGVAQSPRYKIIEKRQSVAFWCNPISGHATLYWYQQILGQGPKLLIQFQNNGVVDDSQLPKDRFSAERLKGVDSTLKIQPAKLEDSAVYLCASSSYDSQETQYFGPGTRLLVL.

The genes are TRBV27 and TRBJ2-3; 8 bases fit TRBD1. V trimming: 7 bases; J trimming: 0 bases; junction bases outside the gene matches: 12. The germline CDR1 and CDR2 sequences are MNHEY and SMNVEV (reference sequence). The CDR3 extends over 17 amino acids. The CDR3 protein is CASNPLRQGPSTDTQYF. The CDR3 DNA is TGTGCCAGCAACCCCCTCAGACAGGGGCCTAGCACAGATACGCAGTATTTT.

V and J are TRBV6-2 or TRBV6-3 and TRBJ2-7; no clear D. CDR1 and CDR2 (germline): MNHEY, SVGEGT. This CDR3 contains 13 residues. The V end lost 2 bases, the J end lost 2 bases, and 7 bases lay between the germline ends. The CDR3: CASSYPKTYEQYF. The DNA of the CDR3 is TGTGCCAGCAGTTACCCGAAGACCTACGAGCAGTACTTC.

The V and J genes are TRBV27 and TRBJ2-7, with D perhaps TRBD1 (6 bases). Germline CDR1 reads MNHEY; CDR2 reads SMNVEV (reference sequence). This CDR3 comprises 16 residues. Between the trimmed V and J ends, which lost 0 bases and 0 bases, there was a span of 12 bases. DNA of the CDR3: TGTGCCAGCAGTTTATCCCTCCAGGGGAGCTCCTACGAGCAGTACTTC. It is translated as CASSLSLQGSSYEQYF.

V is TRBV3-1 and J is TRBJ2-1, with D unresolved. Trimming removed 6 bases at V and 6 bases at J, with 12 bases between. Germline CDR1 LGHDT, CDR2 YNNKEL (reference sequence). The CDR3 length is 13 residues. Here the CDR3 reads CASRAMSLNEQFF. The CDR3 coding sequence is TGTGCCAGCAGAGCCATGTCACTCAATGAGCAGTTCTTC.

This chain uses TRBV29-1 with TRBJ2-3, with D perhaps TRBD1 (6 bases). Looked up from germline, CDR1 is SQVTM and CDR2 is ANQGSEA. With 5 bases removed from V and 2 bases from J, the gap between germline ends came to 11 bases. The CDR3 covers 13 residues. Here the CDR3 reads CSVPRGNTDTQYF. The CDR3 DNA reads TGCAGCGTTCCCAGGGGCAACACAGATACGCAGTATTTT.

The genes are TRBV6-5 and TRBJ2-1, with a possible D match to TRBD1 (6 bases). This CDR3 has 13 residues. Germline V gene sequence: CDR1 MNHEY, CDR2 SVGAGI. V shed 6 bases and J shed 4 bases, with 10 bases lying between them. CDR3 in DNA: TGTGCCAGCAGCCAAACAGGGTACAATGAGCAGTTCTTC. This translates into CASSQTGYNEQFF.

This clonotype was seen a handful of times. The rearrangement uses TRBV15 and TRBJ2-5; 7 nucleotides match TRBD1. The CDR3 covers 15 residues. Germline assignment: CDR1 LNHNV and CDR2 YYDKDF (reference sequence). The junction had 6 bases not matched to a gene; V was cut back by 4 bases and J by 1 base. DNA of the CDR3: TGTGCCACCAGCATAACCGGGACAGCCCAAGAGACCCAGTACTTC. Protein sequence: CATSITGTAQETQYF.

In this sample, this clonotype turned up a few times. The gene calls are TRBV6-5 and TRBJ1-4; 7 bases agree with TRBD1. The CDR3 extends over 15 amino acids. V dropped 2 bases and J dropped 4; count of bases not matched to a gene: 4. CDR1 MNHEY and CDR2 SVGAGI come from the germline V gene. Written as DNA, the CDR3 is TGTGCCAGCAGTTACACCGGGACAGTTAATGAAAAACTGTTTTTT. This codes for CASSYTGTVNEKLFF.

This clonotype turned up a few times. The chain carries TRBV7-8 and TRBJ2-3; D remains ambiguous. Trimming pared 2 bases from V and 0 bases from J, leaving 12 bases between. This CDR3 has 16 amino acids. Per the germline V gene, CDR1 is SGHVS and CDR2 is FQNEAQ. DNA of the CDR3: TGTGCCAGCAGCTTATTTGGCGGCGCTAGCACAGATACGCAGTATTTT. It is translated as CASSLFGGASTDTQYF.

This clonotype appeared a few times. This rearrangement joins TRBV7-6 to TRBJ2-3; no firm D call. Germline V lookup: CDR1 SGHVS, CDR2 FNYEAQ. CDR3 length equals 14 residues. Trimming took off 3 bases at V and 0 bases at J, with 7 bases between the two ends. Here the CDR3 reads CASSFLRSTDTQYF. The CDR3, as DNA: TGTGCCAGCAGCTTCTTGCGGAGCACAGATACGCAGTATTTT.

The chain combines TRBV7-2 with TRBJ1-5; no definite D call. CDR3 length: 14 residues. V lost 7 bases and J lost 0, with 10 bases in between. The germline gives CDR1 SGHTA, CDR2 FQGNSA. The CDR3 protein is CASTPYSSNQPQHF. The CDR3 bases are TGTGCCAGCACCCCGTACTCTAGCAATCAGCCCCAGCATTTT.

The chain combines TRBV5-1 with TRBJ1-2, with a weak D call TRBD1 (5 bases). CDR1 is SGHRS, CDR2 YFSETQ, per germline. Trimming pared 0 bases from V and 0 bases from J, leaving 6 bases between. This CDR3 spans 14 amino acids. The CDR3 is CASSLETANYGYTF. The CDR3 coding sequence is TGCGCCAGCAGCTTGGAGACAGCTAACTATGGCTACACCTTC.

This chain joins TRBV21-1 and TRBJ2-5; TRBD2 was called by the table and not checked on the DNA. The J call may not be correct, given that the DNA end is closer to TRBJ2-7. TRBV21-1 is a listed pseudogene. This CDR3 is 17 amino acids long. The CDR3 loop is CASSTLDGGRTNYEQYF. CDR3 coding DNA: TGTGCCAGCAGCACCTTGGACGGAGGGCGGACGAACTACGAGCAGTACTTC.

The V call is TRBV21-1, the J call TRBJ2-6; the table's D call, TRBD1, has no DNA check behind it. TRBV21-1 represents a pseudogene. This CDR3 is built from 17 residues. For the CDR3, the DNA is TGTGCCAGCAGCAGGCGACAGGGGGGACCTGGGGCCAACGTCCTGACTTTC. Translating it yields CASSRRQGGPGANVLTF.

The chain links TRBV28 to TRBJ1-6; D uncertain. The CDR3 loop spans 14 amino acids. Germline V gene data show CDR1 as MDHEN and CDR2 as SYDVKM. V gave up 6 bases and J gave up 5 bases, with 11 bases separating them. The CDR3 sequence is CASRLTVNNSPLHF. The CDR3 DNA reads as TGTGCCAGCAGACTTACGGTGAATAATTCACCCCTCCACTTT.

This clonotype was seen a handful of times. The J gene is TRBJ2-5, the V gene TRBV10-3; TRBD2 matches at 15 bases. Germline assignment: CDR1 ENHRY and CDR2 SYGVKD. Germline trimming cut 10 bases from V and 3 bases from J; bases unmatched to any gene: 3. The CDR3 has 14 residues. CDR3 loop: CATRTSGREETQYF. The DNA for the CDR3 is TGTGCCACCCGGACTAGCGGGAGGGAAGAGACCCAGTACTTC.

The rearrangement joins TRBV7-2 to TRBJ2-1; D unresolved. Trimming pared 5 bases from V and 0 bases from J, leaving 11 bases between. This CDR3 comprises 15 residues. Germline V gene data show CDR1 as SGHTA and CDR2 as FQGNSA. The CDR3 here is CASSPDIRSYNEQFF. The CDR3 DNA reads TGTGCCAGCAGCCCCGACATCCGCTCCTACAATGAGCAGTTCTTC.

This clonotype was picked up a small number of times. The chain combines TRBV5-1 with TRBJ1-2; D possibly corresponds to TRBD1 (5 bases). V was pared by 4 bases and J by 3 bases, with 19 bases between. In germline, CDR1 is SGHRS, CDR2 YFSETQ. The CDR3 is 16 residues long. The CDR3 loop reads CASSPAGGAIDYGYTF. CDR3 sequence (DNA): TGCGCCAGCAGCCCGGCCGGAGGGGCAATCGACTATGGCTACACCTTC.

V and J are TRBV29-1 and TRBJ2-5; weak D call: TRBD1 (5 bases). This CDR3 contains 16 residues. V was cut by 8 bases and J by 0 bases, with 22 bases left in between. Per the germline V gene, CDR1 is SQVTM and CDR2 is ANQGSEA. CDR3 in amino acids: CSSGLWRQLYQETQYF. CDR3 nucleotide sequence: TGCAGCTCGGGTTTATGGAGACAGCTGTACCAAGAGACCCAGTACTTC.

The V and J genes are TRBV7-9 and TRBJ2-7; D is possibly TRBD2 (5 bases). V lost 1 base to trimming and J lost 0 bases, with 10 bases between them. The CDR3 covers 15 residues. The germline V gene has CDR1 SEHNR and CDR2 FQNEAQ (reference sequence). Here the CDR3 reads CASSLGESLSYEQYF. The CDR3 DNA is TGTGCCAGCAGCTTAGGGGAGTCCCTCTCCTACGAGCAGTACTTC.

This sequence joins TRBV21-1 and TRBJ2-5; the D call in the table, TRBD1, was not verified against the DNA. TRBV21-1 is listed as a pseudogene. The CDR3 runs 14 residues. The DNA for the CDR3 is TGTGCCAAAACGGGGCGGGGGGCCCAAGAGACCCAGTACTTC. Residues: CAKTGRGAQETQYF.